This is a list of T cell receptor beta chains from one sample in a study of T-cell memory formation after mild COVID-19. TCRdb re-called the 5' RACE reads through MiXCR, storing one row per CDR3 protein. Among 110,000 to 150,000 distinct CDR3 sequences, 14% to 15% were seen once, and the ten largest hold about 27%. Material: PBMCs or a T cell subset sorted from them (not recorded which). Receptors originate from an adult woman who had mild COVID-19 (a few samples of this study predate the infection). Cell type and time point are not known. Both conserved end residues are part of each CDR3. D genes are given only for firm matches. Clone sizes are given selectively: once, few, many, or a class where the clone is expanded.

CAISDGRSSYEQYF TGTGCCATCAGTGACGGCCGGAGCTCCTACGAGCAGTACTTC NA TRBJ2-7 NA TRBV10-3
CASSSPLAGGREQYF TGTGCCAGCAGCTCACCCCTGGCGGGGGGGCGGGAGCAGTACTTC NA TRBJ2-7 TRBD2 TRBV13
CATSDPGLARDTDTQYF TGTGCCACCAGTGATCCGGGACTAGCGAGAGACACAGATACGCAGTATTTT NA TRBJ2-3 TRBD2 TRBV24-1
CASMGFQETQYF TGCGCCAGCATGGGTTTCCAAGAGACCCAGTACTTC NA TRBJ2-5 NA TRBV4-1
CASSSSGRMSGPYEQYF TGTGCCAGCAGCTCTAGCGGGAGGATGTCAGGGCCCTACGAGCAGTACTTC NA TRBJ2-7 TRBD2 TRBV7-9
CASSQVKGSTYEQYF TGCGCCAGCAGCCAAGTCAAGGGTTCCACCTACGAGCAGTACTTC few TRBJ2-7 NA TRBV4-1
CASSEYTGAQPQHF TGTGCCAGCAGTGAGTACACAGGGGCTCAGCCCCAGCATTTT NA TRBJ1-5 TRBD1 TRBV2
CASSSQQGAYGYTF TGCGCCAGCAGCTCTCAACAGGGGGCCTATGGCTACACCTTC few TRBJ1-2 TRBD1 TRBV5-1
CAIRTDLSGELFF TGTGCCATCAGGACAGATCTTAGCGGGGAGCTGTTTTTT NA TRBJ2-2 NA TRBV10-3
CASSLRGPPGASYNEQFF TGCGCCAGCAGCCTACGGGGGCCCCCCGGGGCCTCCTACAATGAGCAGTTCTTC NA TRBJ2-1 NA TRBV4-1
CASSWEPGEADTQYF TGTGCCAGCAGTTGGGAGCCGGGAGAGGCAGATACGCAGTATTTT few TRBJ2-3 NA TRBV12-3/TRBV12-4
CASRRTDNTGELFF TGCGCCAGCAGACGGACAGATAACACCGGGGAGCTGTTTTTT NA TRBJ2-2 NA TRBV4-1
CASSLTAAYEQYF TGTGCCAGCAGTTTGACCGCAGCCTACGAGCAGTACTTC few TRBJ2-7 NA TRBV6-5
CSVFKRGQNTEAFF TGCAGCGTTTTCAAGAGGGGACAGAACACTGAAGCTTTCTTT NA TRBJ1-1 NA TRBV29-1
CASSQQSGGGDGETQYF TGCGCCAGCAGCCAACAGAGTGGCGGGGGCGATGGGGAGACCCAGTACTTC NA TRBJ2-5 NA TRBV4-1
CASGRSAGKNNEQFF TGTGCCAGCGGCCGATCGGCGGGGAAGAACAATGAGCAGTTCTTC few TRBJ2-1 NA TRBV12-3/TRBV12-4
CASSLAGVYYNEQFF TGTGCCAGCAGCTTAGCGGGAGTGTATTACAATGAGCAGTTCTTC few TRBJ2-1 TRBD2 TRBV7-3
CASSQSELAGVNEQFF TGCGCCAGCAGCCAAAGTGAACTAGCGGGGGTGAATGAGCAGTTCTTC few TRBJ2-1 TRBD2 TRBV4-1
CASSSSSGASTDTQYF TGTGCCAGCAGTTCGAGTAGCGGGGCTAGCACAGATACGCAGTATTTT NA TRBJ2-3 TRBD2 TRBV12-3/TRBV12-4
CASSVGQGVNEQFF TGTGCCAGCAGCGTGGGACAGGGGGTTAATGAGCAGTTCTTC few TRBJ2-1 TRBD1 TRBV5-8
CASSVEPGEVYEQYF TGTGCCAGCAGCGTAGAACCAGGGGAAGTCTACGAGCAGTACTTC NA TRBJ2-7 NA TRBV9
CASTVGFYTDTQYF TGTGCCAGCACGGTGGGGTTCTACACAGATACGCAGTATTTT many TRBJ2-3 NA TRBV12-3/TRBV12-4
CASSFGTYPGDGYTF TGCGCCAGCAGCTTCGGGACCTACCCTGGGGATGGCTACACCTTC NA TRBJ1-2 NA TRBV5-1
CASSYRDYMNNEQFF TGTGCCAGCAGTTACCGGGACTATATGAACAATGAGCAGTTCTTC few TRBJ2-1 TRBD2 TRBV6-1
CASSYVYEQYF TGTGCCAGCAGTTACGTATACGAGCAGTACTTC few TRBJ2-7 NA TRBV6-2/TRBV6-3
CSARDRAAYNEQFF TGCAGTGCTAGAGACCGAGCGGCCTACAATGAGCAGTTCTTC few TRBJ2-1 NA TRBV20-1
CASSHRQGYSYEQYF TGTGCCAGCAGCCACAGACAGGGTTACTCCTACGAGCAGTACTTC NA TRBJ2-7 TRBD1 TRBV14
CASSSRQGATSYNSPLHF TGTGCCAGCAGTTCACGACAGGGGGCAACGTCCTATAATTCACCCCTCCACTTT NA TRBJ1-6 TRBD1 TRBV12-3/TRBV12-4
CASSPLNTEAFF TGTGCCAGCAGTCCCTTGAACACTGAAGCTTTCTTT few TRBJ1-1 NA TRBV7-9
CASSYSRGDRGPPNTEAFF TGTGCCAGCAGTTACTCGAGGGGGGACAGGGGACCCCCCAACACTGAAGCTTTCTTT NA TRBJ1-1 TRBD1 TRBV6-2/TRBV6-3
CATSIKVITDTQYF TGTGCCACCAGCATCAAGGTTATAACAGATACGCAGTATTTT many TRBJ2-3 NA TRBV15
CASSHAGASTDTQYF TGTGCCAGCAGTCACGCAGGAGCTAGCACAGATACGCAGTATTTT few TRBJ2-3 NA TRBV3-1
CSASSGGHTQYF TGCAGTGCTAGTAGCGGGGGGCATACGCAGTATTTT NA TRBJ2-3 TRBD2 TRBV20-1
CASQRGGVGGELFF TGTGCCAGCCAGAGGGGAGGAGTTGGCGGGGAGCTGTTTTTT NA TRBJ2-2 NA TRBV9
CASSLPREAAETQYF TGTGCCAGCAGCTTGCCGCGGGAGGCGGCAGAGACCCAGTACTTC NA TRBJ2-5 TRBD2 TRBV7-9
CSVVLTSTDTQYF TGCAGCGTTGTTCTAACTAGCACAGATACGCAGTATTTT few TRBJ2-3 NA TRBV29-1
CASSPSPTSGTPNEQFF TGTGCCAGCAGCCCGAGCCCGACTAGCGGGACTCCAAATGAGCAGTTCTTC few TRBJ2-1 TRBD2 TRBV7-6
CASIKETGNTEAFF TGTGCCAGCATCAAAGAGACAGGCAACACTGAAGCTTTCTTT few TRBJ1-1 NA TRBV12-3/TRBV12-4
CASSVGKGVRSGYTF TGTGCCAGCAGCGTAGGGAAGGGAGTTCGTAGTGGCTACACCTTC NA TRBJ1-2 NA TRBV9
CATGAGRLARNEQFF TGTGCCACCGGCGCCGGGAGGCTAGCGAGGAATGAGCAGTTCTTC few TRBJ2-1 TRBD2 TRBV24-1
CASSLKTGRLDEQYF TGCGCCAGCAGCTTGAAGACAGGGCGTCTGGACGAGCAGTACTTC many TRBJ2-7 TRBD1 TRBV5-1
CASSVKTGLGETQYF TGTGCCAGCAGCGTTAAAACAGGGTTGGGAGAGACCCAGTACTTC NA TRBJ2-5 NA TRBV7-3
CASSLYRGETQYF TGTGCCAGCAGCTTATACAGGGGAGAGACCCAGTACTTC few TRBJ2-5 TRBD1 TRBV11-2
CASSERGESYNEQFF TGTGCCAGCAGTGAGCGGGGAGAGTCCTACAATGAGCAGTTCTTC NA TRBJ2-1 NA TRBV6-1
CATRAGLNNNQPQHF TGTGCCACCAGGGCGGGTCTAAACAACAATCAGCCCCAGCATTTT NA TRBJ1-5 NA TRBV15
CASSQVWGASYEQYF TGTGCCAGCAGCCAAGTTTGGGGGGCATCCTACGAGCAGTACTTC once TRBJ2-7 NA TRBV4-2
CAWTRTSADTQYF TGTGCCTGGACCAGGACTAGCGCAGATACGCAGTATTTT few TRBJ2-3 TRBD2 TRBV30
CASSFSGGALEDF TGTGCCAGCAGCTTTAGCGGTGGGGCCTTGGAGGACTTC NA TRBJ2-7 NA TRBV7-2
CSVAEGRGQPQHF TGCAGCGTTGCTGAGGGAAGGGGTCAGCCCCAGCATTTT many TRBJ1-5 NA TRBV29-1
CASTRVQGAHGYTF TGTGCCAGCACGAGGGTACAGGGGGCGCACGGCTACACCTTC few TRBJ1-2 TRBD1 TRBV6-6
CSVEVQTSREINEQFF TGCAGCGTTGAAGTTCAAACTAGTCGGGAAATCAATGAGCAGTTCTTC few TRBJ2-1 NA TRBV29-1